The entry below describes one T cell receptor (beta chain). Antigen: not known. This entry belongs to a study of T cells expressing NK-cell markers. The overall study: Each TCR beta repertoire originated in sorted T cells that were CD3+CD56+NKG2C+, CD3+CD56+NKG2C- or CD3+CD56-NKG2C+.

This CDR3 region has 15 residues. CDR1 and CDR2 (germline): SGHAT, FQNNGV. Findings and limits, study-wide: Several donors' CD3+CD56-NKG2C+ cells were dominated by the same clonotypes.

Reanalyzing the 5' RACE reads, TCRdb keeps one entry per CDR3 protein, without DNA. The sample table includes about 120,000 distinct CDR3 sequences. Sequenced material: blood T cells: a sorted CD56 or NKG2C T cell subset, CD4+ or CD8+ T cells, or bulk PBMC T cells (not recorded which). This TCR came from a woman between 18 and 69 years old in good health. The chain employs TRBV11-2 and TRBJ2-1; as DNA is missing, the TRBD2 call by TCRdb cannot be tested. The CDR3 is CASTTPGGRADEQFF.